This is a list of T cell receptor beta chains from one sample in a study of OX40 agonist ivuxolimab in advanced cancers. Using immunoSEQ multiplex PCR, the repertoire was profiled, and TCRdb retains in-frame clones only, with some absent. The repertoire holds around 75,000 clones, approximately 80% seen once, with under 1.2% in the top ten. The input for sequencing was CD4+ or CD8+ T cells sorted from blood, taken in a trial of the OX40 agonist ivuxolimab. The receptors here all came from an adult with an advanced solid tumor such as melanoma, head and neck, liver or kidney cancer. The CDR3 runs from the conserved cysteine through the conserved F or W. A D gene is named only where the DNA matches it firmly. A row's size may be missing; if present it is once, few, many or a size class.

TRBJ1-4 NA NA TRBV29-1 10 TGCAGCGTTAGGGCCGAAAAACTGTTTTTT CSVRAEKLFF
TRBJ2-3 NA NA TRBV11-2 14 TGTGCCAGCAGCTTATCTCACAGCACAGATACGCAGTATTTT CASSLSHSTDTQYF
TRBJ2-7 TRBD2 NA TRBV5-1 16 TGCGCCAGCAGCTTGTCCGCCGGGACTAGAATCGGCGAGCAGTACTTC CASSLSAGTRIGEQYF
TRBJ2-1 TRBD2 NA TRBV19 16 TGTGCCAGTAGATTGATAAGCGGGGGGGCGAATAATGAGCAGTTCTTC CASRLISGGANNEQFF
TRBJ1-1 NA many TRBV7-9 14 TGTGCCGCATTCCCAAAGCGGGCGAACACTGAAGCTTTCTTT CAAFPKRANTEAFF
TRBJ2-5 NA once TRBV5-1 11 TGCGCCAGCAGCCTCCAGGAGACCCAGTACTTC CASSLQETQYF
TRBJ2-5 TRBD1 NA TRBV7-9 16 TGTGCCAGCAGCCCGAGCAGGGGGCGCGTCGGAGAGACCCAGTACTTC CASSPSRGRVGETQYF
TRBJ2-7 TRBD1 NA TRBV5-1 17 TGCGCCAGCAGCTTGGGGGTAGGGGGCGGTAGGGCCTACGAGCAGTACTTC CASSLGVGGGRAYEQYF
TRBJ2-1 NA once TRBV2 13 TGTGCCAGCAGTGAGCGGGTCGGGGGTGAGCAGTTCTTC CASSERVGGEQFF
TRBJ2-7 NA NA TRBV19 15 TGTGCCAGTAGTACCCAACAGGGGGGGGTCTACGAGCAGTACTTC CASSTQQGGVYEQYF
TRBJ1-5 TRBD1 NA TRBV29-1 12 TGCAGCGTACGGACAGGGGACCAGCCCCAGCATTTT CSVRTGDQPQHF
TRBJ1-2 NA NA TRBV7-2 15 TGTGCCAGCAGCTTATATCTGACCACCTACTATGGCTACACCTTC CASSLYLTTYYGYTF
TRBJ2-7 NA NA TRBV6-5 14 TGTGCCAGCAGTTACGGGCTTTTGAGCTACGAGCAGTACTTC CASSYGLLSYEQYF
TRBJ2-7 NA NA TRBV21-1 12 TGTGCCAGCAGCAAAGGGGACTACGAGCAGTACTTC CASSKGDYEQYF
TRBJ1-1 NA NA TRBV6-1 14 TGTGCCAGCAGCCCACAGGGACTGAACACTGAAGCTTTCTTT CASSPQGLNTEAFF
TRBJ1-1 NA NA TRBV28 14 TGTGCCAGCAGTTTATGGGGCGGGAACACTGAAGCTTTCTTT CASSLWGGNTEAFF
TRBJ1-4 NA NA TRBV6-6 13 TGTGCCAGCAGTTCCCCCAAGTTTGAAAAACTGTTTTTT CASSSPKFEKLFF
TRBJ2-7 NA NA TRBV19 12 TGTGCCAGTAGGGACGGTTCCTACGAGCAGTACTTC CASRDGSYEQYF
TRBJ1-5 NA NA TRBV28 14 TGTGCCAGCAGTTTAGGAGGTCGGAGGCAGCCCCAGCATTTT CASSLGGRRQPQHF
TRBJ2-4 NA NA TRBV5-8 14 TGTGCCAGCAGCTCACAGGGTAGCAAAAACATTCAGTACTTC CASSSQGSKNIQYF
TRBJ2-2 NA NA TRBV5-1 14 TGCGCCAGCAGCTTGAGGGGCGGGACCGGGGAGCTGTTTTTT CASSLRGGTGELFF
TRBJ2-3 TRBD2 NA TRBV6-1 17 TGTGCCAGCAGTGACCCGACTAGCGGCGGCCCAGCGCGCACGCAGTATTTT CASSDPTSGGPARTQYF
TRBJ1-5 NA NA TRBV19 14 TGTGCCAGTAGTAGGATGAGCCAAAATCAGCCCCAGCATTTT CASSRMSQNQPQHF
TRBJ1-2 NA NA TRBV29-1 14 TGCAGCGTTGAATGGGGGGCAGGGAGGGACGGCTACACCTTC CSVEWGAGRDGYTF
TRBJ2-7 TRBD1 NA TRBV20-1 11 TGCAGTGCCCGGACAGGGTCCGAGCAGTACTTC CSARTGSEQYF
TRBJ2-7 TRBD1 NA TRBV27 17 TGTGCCAGCAGTAAGGGGAAGGGACAGGTCGAAACCTACGAGCAGTACTTC CASSKGKGQVETYEQYF
TRBJ2-3 NA once TRBV5-4 19 TGTGCCAGCAGCCCCGGACTTCCGGCAGGGAGTTGGGGCGCAGATACGCAGTATTTT CASSPGLPAGSWGADTQYF
TRBJ1-6 NA NA TRBV25-1 15 TGTGCCAGCAGTGAGTCGGACAGCCCTATGTCACCCCTCCACTTT CASSESDSPMSPLHF
TRBJ2-7 TRBD1 NA TRBV5-1 13 TGCGCCAGCAGCTTGGGACAGGGCGGCGAGCAGTACTTC CASSLGQGGEQYF
TRBJ2-5 NA NA TRBV11-2 17 TGTGCCAGCAGCTTAGATGGCCGGGGTAGCGGCCAAGAGACCCAGTACTTC CASSLDGRGSGQETQYF
TRBJ2-3 TRBD2 NA TRBV30 15 TGTGCCTGGAGCCACCTAGCGGGGGGCCAGAGTACGCAGTATTTT CAWSHLAGGQSTQYF
TRBJ1-2 TRBD1 NA TRBV5-4 13 TGTGCCAGCAACACCGGACAGGGATATGGCTACACCTTC CASNTGQGYGYTF
TRBJ1-2 NA NA TRBV9 17 TGTGCCAGCAGCGTAATAGCAGATATAACCCCTAACTATGGCTACACCTTC CASSVIADITPNYGYTF
TRBJ2-1 NA NA TRBV29-1 15 TGCAGCGTAAAACGGGTGGGCGGAAACTACAATGAGCAGTTCTTC CSVKRVGGNYNEQFF
TRBJ1-4 NA NA TRBV5-1 17 TGCGCCAGCAGCTTCGGGCAGAACGTTGCAACTAATGAAAAACTGTTTTTT CASSFGQNVATNEKLFF
TRBJ2-2 NA NA TRBV7-8 15 TGTGCCAGCAGCTCAAAGAGGGGGGCCGCCGGGGAGCTGTTTTTT CASSSKRGAAGELFF
TRBJ1-6 TRBD1 NA TRBV19 11 TGTGCCAGTAGTCTGGGACAGGATCTCCACTTT CASSLGQDLHF
TRBJ1-5 NA NA TRBV5-1 15 TGCGCCAGCAGCTTGCCTCGCCGGCGAAATCAGCCCCAGCATTTT CASSLPRRRNQPQHF
TRBJ1-3 NA few TRBV19 17 TGTGCCAGTAGTGCGGGGGATTGGACCAGCTCTGGAAACACCATATATTTT CASSAGDWTSSGNTIYF
TRBJ1-3 NA once TRBV5-1 15 TGCGCCAGCAGCTTCGCAGAGGCCCCTGGAAACACCATATATTTT CASSFAEAPGNTIYF
TRBJ2-3 NA NA TRBV6-4 12 TGTGCCAGCAGTGAGGGGACAGATACGCAGTATTTT CASSEGTDTQYF
TRBJ2-5 TRBD2 NA TRBV19 16 TGTGCCAGTAGTAACCTAGCGGGAGGAAAAAAAGAGACCCAGTACTTC CASSNLAGGKKETQYF
TRBJ2-2 NA NA TRBV12-5 17 TGTGCTAGTGGTTCCCCCCCGGGCAGGGAATACACCGGGGAGCTGTTTTTT CASGSPPGREYTGELFF
TRBJ2-6 NA NA TRBV6-1 17 TGTGCCAGCAGTGAATATACAGGGCACTCTGGGGCCAACGTCCTGACTTTC CASSEYTGHSGANVLTF
TRBJ1-6 NA once TRBV11-2 16 TGTGCCAGCAGCTTAGACGATACGGCCTATAATTCACCCCTCCACTTT CASSLDDTAYNSPLHF
TRBJ2-1 NA NA TRBV2 14 TGTGCCAGCAGTCCGGGGGCGCCGGGGAATGAGCAGTTCTTC CASSPGAPGNEQFF
TRBJ2-2 TRBD1 NA TRBV5-1 13 TGCGCCAGCAGGACAGGGGACACCGGGGAGCTGTTTTTT CASRTGDTGELFF
TRBJ2-7 NA once TRBV28 16 TGTGCCAGCAGCTACATAATAAACGCGGGGCCTTACGAGCAGTACTTC CASSYIINAGPYEQYF
TRBJ1-5 NA NA TRBV6-1 15 TGTGCCAGCAGTGAAGCGGGACACCACAATCAGCCCCAGCATTTT CASSEAGHHNQPQHF
TRBJ1-2 NA NA TRBV7-2 14 TGTGCCAGCAGTCCAGGGACGCCGGCCTATGGCTACACCTTC CASSPGTPAYGYTF
TRBJ2-3 TRBD2 NA TRBV7-7 15 TGTGCCAGCAGCCACGGAGCGGGGGGCACAGATACGCAGTATTTT CASSHGAGGTDTQYF
TRBJ2-3 TRBD2 once TRBV11-3 15 TGTGCCAGCAGCCCCGGCGGGGGGCCAACAGATACGCAGTATTTT CASSPGGGPTDTQYF